This T cell receptor beta chain was recovered during a study of T cell clonotyping in hematopoietic cell transplantation (dated by TCRdb to the early 2020s). Background for the entire study: The study collected some 150 blood samples from approximately 35 consecutive transplant recipients and their related donors. Patient recruitment ran from late 2015 to early 2017, and follow-up continued until September 2020 or death. The paper's findings and limits, for the study overall: Overlap with donor repertoires was found for only a small fraction of recipient repertoires, with over 95% found to appear de novo at the given depth. Broader posttransplant TCR repertoire diversity was predicted by donor and pretransplant recipient Inverse Simpson Index values. Sample size was limited, and cells were not sorted, so CD4 and CD8 repertoire contributions could not be separated. Recipient TCR diversity fell after transplant, with pathologically expanded clonotypes rising progressively from day 30 to day 180.

The immunoSEQ assay, a bias-controlled multiplex PCR using V- and J-specific primers, was used to amplify TCR beta CDR3 regions from genomic DNA. In a second PCR step, the CDR3 amplicons were tagged with a proprietary barcode plus Illumina adapter sequences. An Illumina MiSeq instrument was used to sequence the CDR3 libraries. The study's own analysis went as follows. Export and quality control were performed with immunoSEQ Analyzer 3.0, and downstream analyses were performed with R Bioconductor and Immunarch. Only productive rearrangements in the normalized downsampled data set were used to calculate repertoire metrics. Pathologically expanded clonotypes were defined as those larger than 5 templates in the normalized cohort. The Inverse Simpson Index served as the measure of repertoire diversity. CMV-specificity analyses were carried out on the non-normalized data set to capture all clonotypes. TCRdb's version of the immuneACCESS table is confined to in-frame rearrangements and falls short of the full clone set. An unresolved V gene accounts for under half of the shortfall where checked; the remainder is of unknown origin. V, J and clone size are those of that table, while D and trimming were read from the DNA. The sample table shows 15,000 to 20,000 clones, and more than 70% are seen once. The ten largest clones capture 4% to 5% of the sample.

On this clone: Its antigen is not yet known. No per-base quality is available; no much larger clone lies one base away.

The time point tag for this specimen amounts to: 100 days after allo-HCT. Recipient blood was collected about 28 days before transplant and at days 30, 100 and 180 after transplant. Nuclei Lysis Solution was used to extract genomic DNA from fresh or cryopreserved unfractionated peripheral blood mononuclear cells. This sequence originates from a male patient in his sixties who had an allogeneic stem cell transplant from a related donor, so the T cells may come from the graft donor. Some clones in this sample may be carry-over from other donors' samples. The sequenced sample was PBMCs, obtained 100 days after allogeneic stem cell transplant.

The DNA sequence is TGCGCCAGCAGCCCCTACGGTACAACTAATGAAAAACTGTTTTTT. Its coded protein is CASSPYGTTNEKLFF. The rearranged chain carries TRBV5-1 and TRBJ1-4; the D gene lacks a confident call. The junction carries 10 bases between V and J, which are trimmed by 4 bases and 0 bases respectively. From a lookup of the germline V gene, CDR1 and CDR2 are SGHRS and YFSETQ. Including cysteine and phenylalanine, the CDR3 has 15 amino acids. Only the CDR3 region is kept as DNA, spanning 45 bases read in frame from base 1.